The sequence of this T cell receptor beta chain was determined in a study of blood T cell repertoires in COVID-19. The wider study: Sites in the United States, Italy and Spain provided acute and convalescent COVID-19 samples. Sources were T cells, B-cell-depleted T cells, or PBMCs; the material itself was cDNA or gDNA.

The repertoire was sequenced with immunoSEQ multiplex PCR; TCRdb's copy has only in-frame clones and lacks some. The data contain about 40,000 clones, roughly four fifths of them singletons. This CDR3 contains 17 residues. Losses at the gene ends were 4 bases for V and 4 bases for J; bases not matched to a gene: 11. Germline-derived CDR1 and CDR2 are SEHNR and FQNEAQ (reference sequence). This chain joins TRBV7-9 and TRBJ2-3; 10 bases are a match to TRBD1. Sequenced: peripheral blood. The clonotype was recovered from a woman between 55 and 75 years old with acute or convalescent COVID-19. The CDR3 sequence: CASSSWTGGNKADTQYF. CDR3 sequence (DNA): TGTGCCAGCAGCTCTTGGACAGGGGGAAATAAGGCAGATACGCAGTATTTT. Full variable domain (outside the CDR3, taken from reference TRBV7-9 and TRBJ2-3): DTGVSQNPRHKITKRGQNVTFRCDPISEHNRLYWYRQTLGQGPEFLTYFQNEAQLEKSRLLSDRFSAERPKGSFSTLEIQRTEQGDSAMYLCASSSWTGGNKADTQYFGPGTRLTVL.